This TCR beta chain was recorded in a study of Ad26.COV2.S vaccination and SARS-CoV-2 variants. As concerns this clone: Its cognate antigen is unknown.

Assay used: immunoSEQ multiplex PCR; TCRdb lists only in-frame clones, some missing. Among 250,000 or so clones listed, around 88% were seen once. Germline V gene lookup returns CDR1 LNHNV and CDR2 YYDKDF (reference sequence). Trimming removed 2 bases from V and 5 bases from J, with 33 bases in between. The CDR3 has 22 amino acids. Study findings and constraints: In TCR breadth and depth analyses, total T cell responses may have been underestimated.

The treatment here: some 19 received Ad26.COV2.S at low or high dose, single or two shots; 5 received placebo; per-sample allocation not given. After the first vaccine or placebo injection, samples were drawn on day 63. An adult of 18-55 years in Boston served as donor. The V call is TRBV15, the J call TRBJ1-4, with a possible D match to TRBD1 (6 bases). The sequencing here drew on peripheral blood, taken in a trial of Ad26.COV2.S vaccine versus placebo. The TCR originated in a person between 18 and 65 years old who received the Ad26.COV2.S COVID-19 vaccine or a placebo. CDR3 region: CATSRPDRKAHRTDGGNEKLFF. CDR3 in DNA: TGTGCCACCAGCAGACCGGATAGGAAGGCGCACAGGACAGACGGGGGGAATGAAAAACTGTTTTTT.